Listed below are T cell receptor beta chains from one sample, sequenced in a study of identical twins. MiXCR, applied by TCRdb to the 5' RACE reads, yields one record per CDR3 protein. The sample has 450,000 to 500,000 distinct CDR3 sequences; roughly 13% are singletons. This sample also belongs to another study, concerning yellow fever vaccine responses in identical twins.

The specimen sequenced was CD4+ T cells sorted from blood. All receptors come from a woman aged 18-30 years in good health. The CDR3 runs from the conserved cysteine through the conserved F or W. The D gene is left open where the match is weak. For some rows the clone size is stated as once, few or many, or as a class when expanded; others skip it.

d_call: TRBD1
j_call: TRBJ1-2
v_call: TRBV28
clone_size: many
cdr3_nt: TGTGCCAGCAGTTTATTTAATCGGGGACAGGGTTTCTATGGCTACACCTTC
cdr3_aa: CASSLFNRGQGFYGYTF

d_call: -
j_call: TRBJ2-3
v_call: TRBV29-1
clone_size: few
cdr3_nt: TGCAGCGTTGACAGAACGGAGATAACAGATACGCAGTATTTT
cdr3_aa: CSVDRTEITDTQYF

d_call: TRBD2
j_call: TRBJ2-2
v_call: TRBV7-2
clone_size: -
cdr3_nt: TGTGCCAGCAGCTTGACAGCGGGAGGGCCGGTCGGGGAGCTGTTTTTT
cdr3_aa: CASSLTAGGPVGELFF

d_call: -
j_call: TRBJ2-2
v_call: TRBV5-6
clone_size: few
cdr3_nt: TGTGCCAGCAACACCCCGGGGAGTGACACCGGGGAGCTGTTTTTT
cdr3_aa: CASNTPGSDTGELFF

d_call: -
j_call: TRBJ2-7
v_call: TRBV5-1
clone_size: -
cdr3_nt: TGCGCCAGCAGTCCTTTAGGGGGGGAAGTAGGAATCTACGAGCAGTACTTC
cdr3_aa: CASSPLGGEVGIYEQYF

d_call: TRBD2
j_call: TRBJ2-5
v_call: TRBV20-1
clone_size: few
cdr3_nt: TGCAGTGCCGGCCGGGGGGGACAAGAGACCCAGTACTTC
cdr3_aa: CSAGRGGQETQYF

d_call: -
j_call: TRBJ2-3
v_call: TRBV7-9
clone_size: -
cdr3_nt: TGTGCCAGCAGCTTAGTTGGGCAGAGGACTAGCACAGATACGCAGTATTTT
cdr3_aa: CASSLVGQRTSTDTQYF

d_call: TRBD2
j_call: TRBJ2-7
v_call: TRBV20-1
clone_size: few
cdr3_nt: TGCAGTGCTAGGGGTCGAGCGGGAGATACCTACGAGCAGTACTTC
cdr3_aa: CSARGRAGDTYEQYF

d_call: TRBD1
j_call: TRBJ2-7
v_call: TRBV5-1
clone_size: few
cdr3_nt: TGCGCCAGCAGCTTGGAGCCAGGGGGTTCCTACGAGCAGTACTTC
cdr3_aa: CASSLEPGGSYEQYF

d_call: -
j_call: TRBJ2-3
v_call: TRBV3-1
clone_size: -
cdr3_nt: TGTGCCAGCAGCCACCCGGACACAGATACGCAGTATTTT
cdr3_aa: CASSHPDTDTQYF

d_call: TRBD2
j_call: TRBJ2-7
v_call: TRBV14
clone_size: -
cdr3_nt: TGTGCCAGCAGCCTAAAGAGGCCGGGTCTAGCGGGAGGCAGTAGCTACGAGCAGTACTTC
cdr3_aa: CASSLKRPGLAGGSSYEQYF

d_call: -
j_call: TRBJ2-7
v_call: TRBV5-1
clone_size: few
cdr3_nt: TGCGCCAGCGGCGACCCGTCGTCGAGAGGTTACGAGCAGTACTTC
cdr3_aa: CASGDPSSRGYEQYF

d_call: -
j_call: TRBJ2-1
v_call: TRBV20-1
clone_size: many
cdr3_nt: TGCAGTGCTAGGAAGGCCACGGGGGGCCCCTACAATGAGCAGTTCTTC
cdr3_aa: CSARKATGGPYNEQFF

d_call: TRBD2
j_call: TRBJ2-1
v_call: TRBV25-1
clone_size: many
cdr3_nt: TGTGCCAGCAGTCTCACGGGACTAGCGGGCAATGAGCAGTTCTTC
cdr3_aa: CASSLTGLAGNEQFF

d_call: -
j_call: TRBJ2-7
v_call: TRBV7-2
clone_size: -
cdr3_nt: TGTGCCAGCAGACCCGCCGGGGGAGGCTACGAGCAGTACTTC
cdr3_aa: CASRPAGGGYEQYF

d_call: TRBD1
j_call: TRBJ2-7
v_call: TRBV2
clone_size: few
cdr3_nt: TGTGCCAGCGGAACAGGGGGCGCGCAGTACTTC
cdr3_aa: CASGTGGAQYF

d_call: -
j_call: TRBJ2-6
v_call: TRBV12-3/TRBV12-4
clone_size: -
cdr3_nt: TGTGCCAGCAGTTTATCTGTCAACTCTGGGGCCAACGTCCTGACTTTC
cdr3_aa: CASSLSVNSGANVLTF

d_call: -
j_call: TRBJ2-6
v_call: TRBV5-1
clone_size: -
cdr3_nt: TGCGCCAGCATGGGGTATGGGGCCAACGTCCTGACTTTC
cdr3_aa: CASMGYGANVLTF

d_call: -
j_call: TRBJ2-7
v_call: TRBV7-2
clone_size: few
cdr3_nt: TGTGCCAGCAGCGCTAGGACCTACGAGCAGTACTTC
cdr3_aa: CASSARTYEQYF

d_call: TRBD2
j_call: TRBJ2-7
v_call: TRBV28
clone_size: -
cdr3_nt: TGTGCCAGCAGTTTATCGGGGGGCGGGAGGGCGTACGAGCAGTACTTC
cdr3_aa: CASSLSGGGRAYEQYF

d_call: TRBD1
j_call: TRBJ1-3
v_call: TRBV20-1
clone_size: few
cdr3_nt: TGCAGTGTTATTTCCAGGGGGCTGGGGGACACCATATATTTT
cdr3_aa: CSVISRGLGDTIYF

d_call: TRBD2
j_call: TRBJ2-7
v_call: TRBV7-2
clone_size: -
cdr3_nt: TGTGCCAGCAGCTTAGCCCTGACTAGCGGCTCCTACGAGCAGTACTTC
cdr3_aa: CASSLALTSGSYEQYF

d_call: TRBD2
j_call: TRBJ2-5
v_call: TRBV7-2
clone_size: few
cdr3_nt: TGTGCCAGCAGCTCAAGCGGGACTAACCAAGAGACCCAGTACTTC
cdr3_aa: CASSSSGTNQETQYF

d_call: TRBD1
j_call: TRBJ2-7
v_call: TRBV6-2/TRBV6-3
clone_size: -
cdr3_nt: TGTGCCAGCAGTAGGACCGGGACAGGGGGCTTCGACGAGCAGTACTTC
cdr3_aa: CASSRTGTGGFDEQYF

d_call: TRBD1
j_call: TRBJ2-3
v_call: TRBV5-4
clone_size: -
cdr3_nt: TGTGCCAGCAGCCCTACCGGGACAGGTTCAGATACGCAGTATTTT
cdr3_aa: CASSPTGTGSDTQYF

d_call: -
j_call: TRBJ2-1
v_call: TRBV29-1
clone_size: many
cdr3_nt: TGCAGCCAACCGGGGGCGGAGGGCAATGAGCAGTTCTTC
cdr3_aa: CSQPGAEGNEQFF

d_call: -
j_call: TRBJ1-5
v_call: TRBV11-2
clone_size: once
cdr3_nt: TGTGCCAGCAGCTTAGATGCAGGGTATCAGCCCCAGCATTTT
cdr3_aa: CASSLDAGYQPQHF

d_call: -
j_call: TRBJ2-7
v_call: TRBV7-9
clone_size: many
cdr3_nt: TGTGCCAGCAGCTTAGGTAGCGTATCCTACGAGCAGTACTTC
cdr3_aa: CASSLGSVSYEQYF

d_call: TRBD2
j_call: TRBJ2-1
v_call: TRBV6-2/TRBV6-3
clone_size: -
cdr3_nt: TGTGCCAGCAGTTACGATCGGGAGGTGAATGAGCAGTTCTTC
cdr3_aa: CASSYDREVNEQFF

d_call: -
j_call: TRBJ2-4
v_call: TRBV4-1
clone_size: -
cdr3_nt: TGCGCCAGCCGCGGAGACAGCAAAAACATTCAGTACTTC
cdr3_aa: CASRGDSKNIQYF

d_call: TRBD1
j_call: TRBJ2-1
v_call: TRBV2
clone_size: -
cdr3_nt: TGTGCCAGCAGTGAAGCCCGCGGACAGGGGAACTACAATGAGCAGTTCTTC
cdr3_aa: CASSEARGQGNYNEQFF

d_call: -
j_call: TRBJ1-5
v_call: TRBV6-1
clone_size: -
cdr3_nt: TGTGCCAGCAGTGGAAATCAGCCCCAGCATTTT
cdr3_aa: CASSGNQPQHF

d_call: -
j_call: TRBJ2-7
v_call: TRBV5-1
clone_size: -
cdr3_nt: TGCGCCAGCAGCTTCGGGTGGGCCTCCTACGAGCAGTACTTC
cdr3_aa: CASSFGWASYEQYF

d_call: -
j_call: TRBJ2-3
v_call: TRBV4-1
clone_size: -
cdr3_nt: TGCGCCAGCAGCTCACGACTAGTTCCAGATACGCAGTATTTT
cdr3_aa: CASSSRLVPDTQYF

d_call: -
j_call: TRBJ2-1
v_call: TRBV20-1
clone_size: -
cdr3_nt: TGCAGTGCTAGCGCAGGGGTCAATGAGCAGTTCTTC
cdr3_aa: CSASAGVNEQFF

d_call: TRBD2
j_call: TRBJ2-1
v_call: TRBV11-2
clone_size: few
cdr3_nt: TGTGCCAGCAGCGGCGGGACTAGCGTAAACAATGAGCAGTTCTTC
cdr3_aa: CASSGGTSVNNEQFF

d_call: TRBD2
j_call: TRBJ2-1
v_call: TRBV5-1
clone_size: -
cdr3_nt: TGCGCCAGCAGCCAGACTAGCTCGACTTACAATGAGCAGTTCTTC
cdr3_aa: CASSQTSSTYNEQFF

d_call: -
j_call: TRBJ2-3
v_call: TRBV7-2
clone_size: -
cdr3_nt: TGTGCCAGCAGCCCGAAGCGGACAAACACAGATACGCAGTATTTT
cdr3_aa: CASSPKRTNTDTQYF

d_call: -
j_call: TRBJ2-6
v_call: TRBV5-1
clone_size: -
cdr3_nt: TGCGCCAGCAGCTTGGCGGGCGGGCTTGGGGCCAACGTCCTGACTTTC
cdr3_aa: CASSLAGGLGANVLTF

d_call: -
j_call: TRBJ2-5
v_call: TRBV5-1
clone_size: -
cdr3_nt: TGCGCCAGCAGCACCGGACTGAACCCAGATACCCAGTACTTC
cdr3_aa: CASSTGLNPDTQYF